This record concerns one TCR beta chain sequence. What it binds is unknown. The assay was immunoSEQ multiplex PCR, and TCRdb's table has in-frame clones only and misses some. Seen here are tens of thousands of clones, around 90% observed once, and the top ten hold about 5%. The entry originates in a study of T cell responses to AZD1222 COVID-19 vaccine. Notes on the study in general: Of spike-specific TCRs, nearly half reportedly target regions left unmutated in variants. Spike-specific TCR repertoires showed rising breadth and depth after two AZD1222 doses. Donors in the cohort were predominantly white British and more often female, and clonal diversity was possibly underestimated.

The V and J ends lost 4 bases and 2 bases respectively, with 9 bases between them. CDR1 and CDR2 (germline): SGHVS, FQNEAQ. The CDR3 totals 13 residues. The chain uses TRBV7-8 and TRBJ2-7, with D possibly matching TRBD2 (5 bases). Material: peripheral blood, obtained on day 0 of AZD1222 vaccination. This TCR came from an adult in good health. CDR3 region: CASSSDWAYEQYF. The CDR3 coding sequence is TGTGCCAGCAGCTCGGACTGGGCCTACGAGCAGTACTTC.